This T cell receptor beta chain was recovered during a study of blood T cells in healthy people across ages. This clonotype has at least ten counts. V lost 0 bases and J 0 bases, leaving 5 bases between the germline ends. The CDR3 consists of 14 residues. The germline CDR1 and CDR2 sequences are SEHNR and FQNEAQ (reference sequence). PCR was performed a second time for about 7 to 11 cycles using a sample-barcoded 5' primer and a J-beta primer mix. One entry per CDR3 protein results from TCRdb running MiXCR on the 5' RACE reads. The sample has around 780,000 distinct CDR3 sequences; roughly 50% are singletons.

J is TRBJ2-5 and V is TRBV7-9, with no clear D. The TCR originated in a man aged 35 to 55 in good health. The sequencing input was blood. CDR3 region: CASSLAAYQETQYF. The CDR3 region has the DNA TGTGCCAGCAGCTTAGCGGCGTACCAAGAGACCCAGTACTTC.